This TCR beta chain is from a study of technical replicates of blood from a handful of donors (dated by TCRdb to the late 2010s). CDR1 and CDR2 are read off the germline V gene as SGHRS and YFSETQ. The CDR3, from cysteine to phenylalanine, totals 13 residues. CDR3 DNA is the only sequence kept; it has 39 bases, read in frame from the first base. V is cut by 3 bases and J by 4 bases, and the space between the germline ends is 11 bases. A remark on this clone: Its antigen is unknown. Base qualities are missing; no much larger clone stands one base away.

The method was the immunoSEQ multiplex PCR assay. TCRdb provides this immuneACCESS table in a form limited to in-frame rearrangements. Some clones are lacking; in checked studies, under half of them reflect an unresolved V gene, and why the rest are absent is not known. The sample table contains some 48,000 clones; only one count was recorded for 90% to 96% of them. The ten largest make up 0.35% to 0.45% of the sample. The clonotype originates from a human donor in good health. The V gene is TRBV5-1 and the J gene is TRBJ2-7, with a tentative D gene TRBD1 over 6 matching bases. Source material: T cells isolated from PBMCs. The nucleotide sequence is TGCGCCAGCAGCTGGGACACCGTATACGAGCAGTACTTC. The encoded protein is CASSWDTVYEQYF.